This T cell receptor beta chain was recorded in a study of CD8+ T cells in alopecia areata. Extracted from the samples, RNA was reverse transcribed into cDNA to serve as the sequencing template. Clones were read by immunoSEQ multiplex PCR, and TCRdb kept only the in-frame ones, dropping some. The data contain over 200,000 clones, 50% to 65% of them singletons. Germline V gene sequence: CDR1 MNHNS, CDR2 SASEGT. V lost 6 bases, J lost 2 bases, and 10 bases lay in between. This CDR3 is built from 13 residues. V gene TRBV6-1 combines with J gene TRBJ1-2, with D perhaps TRBD1 (6 bases). The origin of this receptor is a human donor with alopecia areata. The sample was CD4+ T cells sorted from blood, taken at week 0. CDR3 DNA: TGTGCCAGCAGAAGACAGGAGAACTATGGCTACACCTTC. Its protein product is CASRRQENYGYTF.